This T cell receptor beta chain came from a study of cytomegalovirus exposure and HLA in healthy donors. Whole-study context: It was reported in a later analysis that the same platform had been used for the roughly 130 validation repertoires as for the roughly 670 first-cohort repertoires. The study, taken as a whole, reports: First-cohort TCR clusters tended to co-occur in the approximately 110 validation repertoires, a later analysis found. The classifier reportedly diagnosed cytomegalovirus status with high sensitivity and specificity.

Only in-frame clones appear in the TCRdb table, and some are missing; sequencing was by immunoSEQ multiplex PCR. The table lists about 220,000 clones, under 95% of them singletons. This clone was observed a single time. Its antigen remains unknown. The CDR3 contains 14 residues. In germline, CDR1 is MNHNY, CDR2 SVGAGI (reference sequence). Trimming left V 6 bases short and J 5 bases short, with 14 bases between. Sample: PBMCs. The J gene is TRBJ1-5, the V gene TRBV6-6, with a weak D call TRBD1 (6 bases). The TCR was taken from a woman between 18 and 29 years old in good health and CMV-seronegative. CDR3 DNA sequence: TGTGCCAGCAGGTATACAGGGCAGGATCAGCCCCAGCATTTT. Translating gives CASRYTGQDQPQHF.